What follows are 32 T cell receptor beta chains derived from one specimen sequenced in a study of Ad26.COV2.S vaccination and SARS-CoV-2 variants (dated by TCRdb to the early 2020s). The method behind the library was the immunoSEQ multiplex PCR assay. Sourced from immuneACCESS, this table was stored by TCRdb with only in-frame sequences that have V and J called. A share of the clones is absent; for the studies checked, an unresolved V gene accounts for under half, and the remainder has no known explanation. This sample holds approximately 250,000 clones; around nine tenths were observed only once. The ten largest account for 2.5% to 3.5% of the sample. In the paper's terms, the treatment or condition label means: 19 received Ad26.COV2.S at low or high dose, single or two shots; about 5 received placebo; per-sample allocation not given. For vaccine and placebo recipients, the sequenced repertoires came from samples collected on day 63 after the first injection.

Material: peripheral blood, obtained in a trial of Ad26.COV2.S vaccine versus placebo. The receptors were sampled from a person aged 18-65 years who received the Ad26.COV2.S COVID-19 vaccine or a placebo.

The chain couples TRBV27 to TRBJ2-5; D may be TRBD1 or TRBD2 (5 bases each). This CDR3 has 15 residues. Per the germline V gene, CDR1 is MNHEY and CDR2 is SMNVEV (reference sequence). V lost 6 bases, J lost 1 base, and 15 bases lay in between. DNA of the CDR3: TGTGCCAGCAGACCTACCCTGGGACCCCAAGAGACCCAGTACTTC. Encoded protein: CASRPTLGPQETQYF.

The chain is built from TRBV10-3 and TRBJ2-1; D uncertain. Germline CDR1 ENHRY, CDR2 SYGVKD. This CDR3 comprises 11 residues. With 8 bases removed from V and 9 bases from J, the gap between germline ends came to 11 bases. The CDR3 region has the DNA TGTGCCATCGAGAAGATGGGTGAGCAGTTCTTC. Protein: CAIEKMGEQFF.

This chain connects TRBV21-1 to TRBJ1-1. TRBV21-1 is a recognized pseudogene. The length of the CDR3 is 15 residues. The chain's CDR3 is CASSKATARVGEAFF. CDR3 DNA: TGTGCTAGCAGCAAAGCAACGGCCAGGGTGGGGGAGGCTTTCTTT.

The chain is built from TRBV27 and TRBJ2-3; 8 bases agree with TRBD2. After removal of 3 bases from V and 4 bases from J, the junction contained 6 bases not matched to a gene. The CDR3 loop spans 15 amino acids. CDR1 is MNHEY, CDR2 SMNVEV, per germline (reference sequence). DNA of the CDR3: TGTGCCAGCAGTTTGACGGGGGGGCCCTCAGATACGCAGTATTTT. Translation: CASSLTGGPSDTQYF.

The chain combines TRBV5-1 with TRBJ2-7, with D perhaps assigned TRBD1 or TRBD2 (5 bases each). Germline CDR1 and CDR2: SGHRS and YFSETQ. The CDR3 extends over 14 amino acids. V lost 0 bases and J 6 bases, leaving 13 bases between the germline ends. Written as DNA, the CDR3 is TGCGCCAGCAGCTTGGCCGGGACCGCGGGCGAGCAGTACGTC. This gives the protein CASSLAGTAGEQYV.

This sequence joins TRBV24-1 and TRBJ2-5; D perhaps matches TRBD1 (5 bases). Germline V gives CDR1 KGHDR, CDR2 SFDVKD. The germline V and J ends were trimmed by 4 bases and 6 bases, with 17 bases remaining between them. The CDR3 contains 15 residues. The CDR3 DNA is TGTGCCACCAGTGACCCCACCGACAGTACCCAGACCCAGTACTTC. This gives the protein CATSDPTDSTQTQYF.

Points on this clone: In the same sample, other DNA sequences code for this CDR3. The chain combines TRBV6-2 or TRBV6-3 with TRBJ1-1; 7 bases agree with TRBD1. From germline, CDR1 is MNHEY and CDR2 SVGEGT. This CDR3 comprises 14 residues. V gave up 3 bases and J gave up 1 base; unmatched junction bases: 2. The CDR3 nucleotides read TGTGCCAGCAGTTATCGACAGGGGAACACTGAAGCTTTCTTT. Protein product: CASSYRQGNTEAFF.

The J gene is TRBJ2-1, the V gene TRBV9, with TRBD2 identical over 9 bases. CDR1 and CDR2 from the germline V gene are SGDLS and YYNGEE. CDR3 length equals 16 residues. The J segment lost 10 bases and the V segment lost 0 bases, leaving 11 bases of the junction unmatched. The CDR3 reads CASSVEGGRVRPEQFF. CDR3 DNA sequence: TGTGCCAGCAGCGTAGAAGGCGGGAGGGTTCGTCCCGAGCAGTTCTTC.

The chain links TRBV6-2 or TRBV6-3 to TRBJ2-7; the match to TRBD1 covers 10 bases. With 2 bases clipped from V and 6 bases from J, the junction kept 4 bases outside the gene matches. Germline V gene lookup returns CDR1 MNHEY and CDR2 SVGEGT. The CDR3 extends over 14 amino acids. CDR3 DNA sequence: TGTGCCAGCAGTTACGACAGGGGGCTCGTCGAGCAGTACTTC. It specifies CASSYDRGLVEQYF.

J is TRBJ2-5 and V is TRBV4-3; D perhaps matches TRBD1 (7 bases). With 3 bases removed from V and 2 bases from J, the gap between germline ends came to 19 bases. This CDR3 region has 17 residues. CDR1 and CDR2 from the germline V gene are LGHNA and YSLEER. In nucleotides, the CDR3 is TGCGCCAGCAGCCAGTCCCGGACAGGAGGGTTTCAAGAGACCCAGTACTTC. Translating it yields CASSQSRTGGFQETQYF.

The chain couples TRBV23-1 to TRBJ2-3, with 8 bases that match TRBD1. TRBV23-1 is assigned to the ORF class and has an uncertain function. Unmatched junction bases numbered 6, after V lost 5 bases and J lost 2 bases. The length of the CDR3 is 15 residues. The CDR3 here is CASSDRTGITDTQYF. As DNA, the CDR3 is TGCGCCAGCAGTGACAGGACAGGGATCACAGATACGCAGTATTTT.

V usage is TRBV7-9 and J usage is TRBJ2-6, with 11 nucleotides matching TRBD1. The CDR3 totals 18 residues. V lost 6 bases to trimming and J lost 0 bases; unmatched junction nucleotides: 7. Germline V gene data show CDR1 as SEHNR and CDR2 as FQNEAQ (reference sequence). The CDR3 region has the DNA TGTGCCAGCAGTACCCGGGACAGGGGGGGCTCTGGGGCCAACGTCCTGACTTTC. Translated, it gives CASSTRDRGGSGANVLTF.

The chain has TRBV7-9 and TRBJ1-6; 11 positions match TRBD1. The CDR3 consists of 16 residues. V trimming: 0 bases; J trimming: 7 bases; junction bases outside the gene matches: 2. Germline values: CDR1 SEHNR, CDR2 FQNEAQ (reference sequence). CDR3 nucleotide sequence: TGTGCCAGCAGCTTAGCCCGGGACAGGGGGAATTCACCCCTCCACTTT. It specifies CASSLARDRGNSPLHF.

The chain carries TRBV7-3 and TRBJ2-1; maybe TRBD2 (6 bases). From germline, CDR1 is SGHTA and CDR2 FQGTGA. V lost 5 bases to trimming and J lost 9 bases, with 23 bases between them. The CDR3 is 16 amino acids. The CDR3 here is CASSRAVGGHQGEQFF. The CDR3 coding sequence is TGTGCCAGCAGCCGGGCGGTGGGAGGCCATCAGGGTGAGCAGTTCTTC.

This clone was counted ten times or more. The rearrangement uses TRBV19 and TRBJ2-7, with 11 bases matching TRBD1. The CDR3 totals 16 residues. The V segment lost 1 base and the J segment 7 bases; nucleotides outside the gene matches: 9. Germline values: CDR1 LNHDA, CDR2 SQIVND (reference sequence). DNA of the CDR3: TGTGCCAGTAGTATAGGTGGACAGGGGGCTAAGGGGGAGCAGTACGTC. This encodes CASSIGGQGAKGEQYV.

The CDR3 bases are TGTGCCTGGAGTGTATTAAACACCGGGGAGCTGTTTTTT. Protein: CAWSVLNTGELFF. The rearrangement links TRBV30 to TRBJ2-2; D is ambiguous. Germline V gives CDR1 GTSNPN, CDR2 SVGIG (reference sequence). The CDR3 is 13 residues long. V dropped 0 bases and J dropped 2 bases, with 4 bases sitting between them.

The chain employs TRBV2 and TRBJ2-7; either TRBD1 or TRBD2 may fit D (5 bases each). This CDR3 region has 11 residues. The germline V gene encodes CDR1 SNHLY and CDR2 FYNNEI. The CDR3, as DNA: TGTGCCAGCACCCCGATGGGGGTTCAAAGCGTC. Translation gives CASTPMGVQSV.

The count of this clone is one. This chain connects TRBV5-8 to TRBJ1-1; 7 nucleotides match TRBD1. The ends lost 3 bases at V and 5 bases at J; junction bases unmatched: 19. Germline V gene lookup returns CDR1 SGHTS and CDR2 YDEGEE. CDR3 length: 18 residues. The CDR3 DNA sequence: TGTGCCAGCAGCTCCCCCCGGGGCGAGGGGGCAGGGAGGACTGAAGCTTTCTTT. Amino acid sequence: CASSSPRGEGAGRTEAFF.

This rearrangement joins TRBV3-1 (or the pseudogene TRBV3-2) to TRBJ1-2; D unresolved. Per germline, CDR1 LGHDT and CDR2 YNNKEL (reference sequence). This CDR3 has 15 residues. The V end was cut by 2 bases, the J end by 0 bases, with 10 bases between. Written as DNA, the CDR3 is TGTGCCAGCAGCCAAAGGTCAGATTCTAACTATGGCTACACCTTC. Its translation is CASSQRSDSNYGYTF.

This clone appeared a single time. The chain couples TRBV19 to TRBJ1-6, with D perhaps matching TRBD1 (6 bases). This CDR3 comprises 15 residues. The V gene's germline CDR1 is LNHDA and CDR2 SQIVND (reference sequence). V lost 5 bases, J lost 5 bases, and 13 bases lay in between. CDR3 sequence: CASSPRDNHNSPLHF. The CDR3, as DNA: TGTGCCAGTAGTCCACGGGACAACCATAATTCACCCCTCCACTTT.

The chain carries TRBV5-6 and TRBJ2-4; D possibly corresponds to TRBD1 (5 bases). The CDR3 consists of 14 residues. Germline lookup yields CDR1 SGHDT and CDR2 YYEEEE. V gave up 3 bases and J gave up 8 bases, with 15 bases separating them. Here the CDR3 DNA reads TGTGCCAGCAGCTCCTCTAGGGGCGTGGACATTCAGTACTTC. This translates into CASSSSRGVDIQYF.

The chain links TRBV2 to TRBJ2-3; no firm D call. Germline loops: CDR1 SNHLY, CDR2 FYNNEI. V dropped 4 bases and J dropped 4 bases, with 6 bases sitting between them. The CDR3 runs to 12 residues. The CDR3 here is CASSGDPDTQYF. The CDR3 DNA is TGTGCCAGCAGTGGAGACCCAGATACGCAGTATTTT.

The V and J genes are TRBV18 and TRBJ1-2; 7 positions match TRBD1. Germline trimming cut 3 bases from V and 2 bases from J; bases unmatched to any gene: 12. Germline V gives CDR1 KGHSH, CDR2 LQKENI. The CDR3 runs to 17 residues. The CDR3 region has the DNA TGTGCCAGCTCACCTCGCCAGCAGGGGACAGCGAACTATGGCTACACCTTC. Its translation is CASSPRQQGTANYGYTF.

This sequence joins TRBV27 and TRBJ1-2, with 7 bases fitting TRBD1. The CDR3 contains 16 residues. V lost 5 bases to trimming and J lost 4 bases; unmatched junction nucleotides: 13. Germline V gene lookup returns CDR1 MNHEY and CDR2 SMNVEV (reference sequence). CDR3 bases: TGTGCCAGCAGTCTCAACTCCGGGACAGCTCTCTATGGCTACACCTTC. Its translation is CASSLNSGTALYGYTF.

DNA for the CDR3: TGTGCCAGCAGGGGACAGGGAGGCGAGCAGTACTTC. This gives the protein CASRGQGGEQYF. This chain joins TRBV11-2 and TRBJ2-7, with 9 bases matching TRBD1. Germline V lookup: CDR1 SGHAT, CDR2 FQNNGV. V dropped 6 bases and J dropped 6; count of bases not matched to a gene: 3. The CDR3 is 12 amino acids.

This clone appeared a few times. In DNA, the CDR3 is TGCGCCAGCAGCCAAGATCGGAGGGGCGCTGGGGCCAACGTCCTGACTTTC. It translates to CASSQDRRGAGANVLTF. This chain uses TRBV4-3 with TRBJ2-6; a possible D gene is TRBD2 (6 bases). Germline assignment: CDR1 LGHNA and CDR2 YSLEER. This CDR3 spans 17 amino acids. Between the trimmed V and J ends, which lost 0 bases and 2 bases, there was a span of 11 bases.

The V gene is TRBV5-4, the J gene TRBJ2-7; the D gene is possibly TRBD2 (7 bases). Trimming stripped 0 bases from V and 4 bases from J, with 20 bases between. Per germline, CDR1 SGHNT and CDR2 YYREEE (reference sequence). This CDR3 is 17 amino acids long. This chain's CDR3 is CASSLGGGASSRYEQYF. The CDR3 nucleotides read TGTGCCAGCAGCTTGGGTGGGGGGGCCAGCAGTAGGTACGAGCAGTACTTC.

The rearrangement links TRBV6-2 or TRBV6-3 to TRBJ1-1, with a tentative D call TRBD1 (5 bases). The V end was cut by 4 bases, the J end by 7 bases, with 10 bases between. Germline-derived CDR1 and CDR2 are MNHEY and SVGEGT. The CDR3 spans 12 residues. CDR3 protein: CASSFGGFEAFF. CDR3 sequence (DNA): TGTGCCAGCAGTTTTGGGGGATTTGAAGCTTTCTTT.

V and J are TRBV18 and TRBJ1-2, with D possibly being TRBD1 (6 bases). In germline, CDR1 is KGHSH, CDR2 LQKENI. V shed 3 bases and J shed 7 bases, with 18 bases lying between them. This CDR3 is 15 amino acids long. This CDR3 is CASSPGFGGAFGYTF. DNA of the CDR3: TGTGCCAGCTCACCGGGCTTCGGGGGCGCTTTTGGCTACACCTTC.

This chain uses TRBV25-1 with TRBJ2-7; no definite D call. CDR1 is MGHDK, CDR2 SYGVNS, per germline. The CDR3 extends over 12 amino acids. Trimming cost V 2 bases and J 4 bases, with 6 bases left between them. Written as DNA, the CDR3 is TGTGCCAGCAGTGAAACCGGTTACGAGCAGTACGTC. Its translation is CASSETGYEQYV.

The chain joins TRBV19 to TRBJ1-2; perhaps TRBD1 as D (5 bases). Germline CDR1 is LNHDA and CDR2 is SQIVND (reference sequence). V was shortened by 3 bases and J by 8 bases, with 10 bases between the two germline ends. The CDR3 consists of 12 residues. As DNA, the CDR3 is TGTGCCAGTAGTATGCGAGGGGCCGGCTACACCTTC. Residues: CASSMRGAGYTF.

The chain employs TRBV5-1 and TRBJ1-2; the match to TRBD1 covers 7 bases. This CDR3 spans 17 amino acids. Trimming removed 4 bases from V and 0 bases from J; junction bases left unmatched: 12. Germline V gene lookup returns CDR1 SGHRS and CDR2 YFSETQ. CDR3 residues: CASSTFPTGVTNYGYTF. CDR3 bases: TGCGCCAGCAGCACTTTCCCAACAGGGGTGACTAACTATGGCTACACCTTC.